This entry lists 5 T cell receptor beta chains sequenced from one sample in a study of blood T cell repertoires in COVID-19. Here immunoSEQ multiplex PCR was the method, and the copy in TCRdb shows in-frame clones only, minus some. This repertoire shows about 230,000 clones, roughly 81% found once; its top ten account for around 1%. The source material was peripheral blood. These receptors all come from a man aged 35 to 55 with acute or convalescent COVID-19.

The chain couples TRBV14 to TRBJ2-2, with D possibly matching TRBD1 (6 bases). The germline V gene encodes CDR1 SGHDN and CDR2 FVKESK. Deletions cut 4 bases from V and 6 bases from J, with 18 bases between. The CDR3 loop spans 16 amino acids. This chain's CDR3 is CASSPLGNKGAGELFF. The CDR3, as DNA: TGTGCCAGCAGCCCTTTGGGAAATAAGGGGGCCGGGGAGCTGTTTTTT. The whole variable domain, filled in from reference TRBV14 and TRBJ2-2, reads EAGVTQFPSHSVIEKGQTVTLRCDPISGHDNLYWYRRVMGKEIKFLLHFVKESKQDESGMPNNRFLAERTGGTYSTLKVQPAELEDSGVYFCASSPLGNKGAGELFFGEGSRLTVL.

V is TRBV11-1 and J is TRBJ2-1, with a weak D call TRBD1 (6 bases). The CDR3 loop spans 15 amino acids. Germline V gene lookup returns CDR1 SGHAT and CDR2 FQDESV (reference sequence). Trimming cost V 4 bases and J 4 bases, with 14 bases left between them. CDR3 sequence reads: CASSSGTLLYNEQFF. In DNA, the CDR3 is TGTGCCAGCAGCTCCGGGACACTTTTATACAATGAGCAGTTCTTC.

V gene TRBV3-1 (or the pseudogene TRBV3-2) combines with J gene TRBJ2-5; TRBD1 agrees at 9 bases. The CDR3 consists of 14 residues. CDR1 and CDR2 (germline): LGHDT, YNNKEL (reference sequence). The junction had 5 bases not matched to a gene; V was cut back by 4 bases and J by 5 bases. CDR3 protein: CASSPSDRGETQYF. The CDR3 bases are TGTGCCAGCAGCCCTTCGGACAGGGGCGAGACCCAGTACTTC.

The chain combines TRBV5-1 with TRBJ2-3; possibly TRBD1 for D (5 bases). CDR1 and CDR2 from the germline V gene are SGHRS and YFSETQ. V was pared by 5 bases and J by 0 bases, with 10 bases between. The CDR3 loop spans 14 amino acids. CDR3 coding DNA: TGCGCCAGCAGAGAACAGGCTAGCACAGATACGCAGTATTTT. Amino acid sequence: CASREQASTDTQYF.

This clone showed up just once. This chain joins TRBV7-2 and TRBJ2-3; TRBD2 matches 10 bases. CDR3 length: 17 residues. V gave up 5 bases and J gave up 2 bases; unmatched junction bases: 10. Germline values: CDR1 SGHTA, CDR2 FQGNSA. The DNA for the CDR3 is TGTGCCAGCAGCGAACATAGGACTAGCGGATCCACAGATACGCAGTATTTT. As protein: CASSEHRTSGSTDTQYF.